Each of the 5 T cell receptor beta chains below was sequenced from the same sample in a study of blood T cell repertoires in COVID-19. Sequenced by immunoSEQ multiplex PCR; TCRdb stores in-frame clones only, minus some. The sample lists some 200,000 clones, roughly 80% seen once, with about 11% in the top ten. Sequencing was done on a sample of PBMCs or T cells enriched from blood (not recorded which). The source is a man in his forties or fifties who had recovered from COVID-19.

V is TRBV7-8 and J is TRBJ2-7, with D maybe TRBD1 (5 bases). CDR3 size: 18 residues. Trimming took 4 bases from V and 0 from J, leaving 22 bases between them. Germline V gene lookup returns CDR1 SGHVS and CDR2 FQNEAQ. The CDR3 reads CASSSSQVVQVRSYEQYV. The CDR3 nucleotides are TGTGCCAGCAGCTCCAGCCAGGTTGTACAGGTTCGCTCCTACGAGCAGTACGTC.

The CDR3 loop reads CASSLGAGEVLGYGYTF. The CDR3 DNA sequence: TGTGCCAGCAGTTTAGGGGCAGGGGAAGTTTTAGGCTATGGCTACACCTTC. The rearrangement uses TRBV27 and TRBJ1-2, with a tentative D call TRBD1 (6 bases). Trimming cost V 2 bases and J 4 bases, with 20 bases left between them. The CDR3 consists of 17 residues. Germline V CDR1 and CDR2: MNHEY, SMNVEV (reference sequence).

V gene TRBV28 combines with J gene TRBJ1-6; D not certain. V gave up 5 bases and J gave up 8 bases, with 13 bases separating them. Germline values: CDR1 MDHEN, CDR2 SYDVKM. The CDR3 contains 14 residues. The CDR3 nucleotides are TGTGCCAGCAGTCCCCCGCGAATCGATTCACCCCTCCACTTT. Its protein product is CASSPPRIDSPLHF.

This chain links TRBV2 with TRBJ2-7; 10 positions agree with TRBD2. This CDR3 is built from 15 residues. The V segment lost 3 bases and the J segment 3 bases; nucleotides outside the gene matches: 5. Germline V CDR1 and CDR2: SNHLY, FYNNEI. CDR3 in amino acids: CASSDVGLADYEQYV. CDR3 sequence (DNA): TGTGCCAGCAGTGACGTTGGACTAGCGGACTACGAGCAGTACGTC.

The gene calls are TRBV19 and TRBJ2-3; 8 bases line up with TRBD2. The V and J ends lost 1 base and 4 bases, in that order; junction bases with no gene match: 10. Germline CDR1 is LNHDA and CDR2 is SQIVND (reference sequence). This CDR3 contains 17 residues. CDR3 amino acids: CASSIVGGLDGADTQYF. The CDR3 coding sequence is TGTGCCAGTAGTATAGTTGGGGGACTAGATGGGGCAGATACGCAGTATTTT.